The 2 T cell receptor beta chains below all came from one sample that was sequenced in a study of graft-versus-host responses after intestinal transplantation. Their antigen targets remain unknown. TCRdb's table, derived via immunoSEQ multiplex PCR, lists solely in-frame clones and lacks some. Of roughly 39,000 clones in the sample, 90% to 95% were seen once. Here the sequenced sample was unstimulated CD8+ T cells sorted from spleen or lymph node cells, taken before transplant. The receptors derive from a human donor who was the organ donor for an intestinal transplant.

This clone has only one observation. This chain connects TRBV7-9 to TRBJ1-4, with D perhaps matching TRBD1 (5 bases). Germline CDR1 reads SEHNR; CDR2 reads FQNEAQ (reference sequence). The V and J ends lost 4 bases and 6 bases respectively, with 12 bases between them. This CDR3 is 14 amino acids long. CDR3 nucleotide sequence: TGTGCCAGCAGCTCGCCCGGGGCGGATGAAAAACTGTTTTTT. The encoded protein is CASSSPGADEKLFF.

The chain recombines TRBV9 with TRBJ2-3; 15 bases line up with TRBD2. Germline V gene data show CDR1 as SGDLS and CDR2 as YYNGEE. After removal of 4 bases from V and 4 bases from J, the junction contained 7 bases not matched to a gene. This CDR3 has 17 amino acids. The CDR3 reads CASSSGTSGGRADTQYF. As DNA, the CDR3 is TGTGCCAGCAGCTCCGGGACTAGCGGGGGGCGCGCAGATACGCAGTATTTT. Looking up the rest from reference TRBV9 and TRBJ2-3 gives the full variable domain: DSGVTQTPKHLITATGQRVTLRCSPRSGDLSVYWYQQSLDQGLQFLIQYYNGEERAKGNILERFSAQQFPDLHSELNLSSLELGDSALYFCASSSGTSGGRADTQYFGPGTRLTVL.